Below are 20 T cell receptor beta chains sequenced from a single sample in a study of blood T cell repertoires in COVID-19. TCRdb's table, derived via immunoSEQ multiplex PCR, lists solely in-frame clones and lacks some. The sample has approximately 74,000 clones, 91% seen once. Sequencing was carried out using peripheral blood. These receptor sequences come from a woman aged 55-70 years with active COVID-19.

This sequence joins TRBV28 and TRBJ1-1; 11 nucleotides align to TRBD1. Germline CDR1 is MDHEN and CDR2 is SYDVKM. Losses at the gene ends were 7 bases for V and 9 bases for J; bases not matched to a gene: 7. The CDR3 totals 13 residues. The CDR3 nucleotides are TGTGCCAGCACTACGGACAGGGGGCTCAAAGCTTTCTTT. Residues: CASTTDRGLKAFF.

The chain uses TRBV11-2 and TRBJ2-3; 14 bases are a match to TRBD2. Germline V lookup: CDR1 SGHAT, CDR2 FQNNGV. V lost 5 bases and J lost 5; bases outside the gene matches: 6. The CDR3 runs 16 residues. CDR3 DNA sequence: TGTGCCAGCAGCCAACAGACTAGCGGGAGGGTAGATACGCAGTATTTT. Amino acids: CASSQQTSGRVDTQYF. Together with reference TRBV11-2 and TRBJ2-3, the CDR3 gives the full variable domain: EAGVAQSPRYKIIEKRQSVAFWCNPISGHATLYWYQQILGQGPKLLIQFQNNGVVDDSQLPKDRFSAERLKGVDSTLKIQPAKLEDSAVYLCASSQQTSGRVDTQYFGPGTRLTVL.

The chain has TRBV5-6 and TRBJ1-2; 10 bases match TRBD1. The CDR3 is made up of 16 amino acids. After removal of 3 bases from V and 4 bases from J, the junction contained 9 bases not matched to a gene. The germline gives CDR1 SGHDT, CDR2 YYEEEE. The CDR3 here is CASSYGTGAFGYGYTF. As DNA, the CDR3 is TGTGCCAGCAGCTACGGGACAGGGGCGTTCGGCTATGGCTACACCTTC.

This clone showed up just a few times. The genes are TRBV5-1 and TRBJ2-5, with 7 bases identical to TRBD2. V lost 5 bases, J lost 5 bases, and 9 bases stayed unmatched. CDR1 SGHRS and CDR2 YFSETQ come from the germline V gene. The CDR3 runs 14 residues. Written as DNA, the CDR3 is TGCGCCAGCAGGCCTAGCGGTACGTGGGAGACCCAGTACTTC. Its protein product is CASRPSGTWETQYF.

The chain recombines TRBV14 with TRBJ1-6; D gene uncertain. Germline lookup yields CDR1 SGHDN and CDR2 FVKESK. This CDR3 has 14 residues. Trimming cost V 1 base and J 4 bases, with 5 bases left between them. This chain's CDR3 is CASSQAGYNSPLHF. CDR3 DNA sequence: TGTGCCAGCAGCCAAGCCGGGTATAATTCACCCCTCCACTTT.

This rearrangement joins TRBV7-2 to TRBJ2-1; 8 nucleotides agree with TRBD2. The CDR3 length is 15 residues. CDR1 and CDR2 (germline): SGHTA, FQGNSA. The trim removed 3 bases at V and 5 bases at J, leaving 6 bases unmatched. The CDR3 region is CASSLSLAGHNEQFF. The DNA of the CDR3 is TGTGCCAGCAGCTTGAGCCTAGCGGGTCACAATGAGCAGTTCTTC.

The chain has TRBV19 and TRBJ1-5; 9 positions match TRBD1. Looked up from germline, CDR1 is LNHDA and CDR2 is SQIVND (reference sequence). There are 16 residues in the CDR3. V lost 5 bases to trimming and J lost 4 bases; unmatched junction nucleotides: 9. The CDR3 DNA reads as TGTGCCAGTAGTCCAACCGGGACAGGGATGAATCAGCCCCAGCATTTT. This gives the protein CASSPTGTGMNQPQHF.

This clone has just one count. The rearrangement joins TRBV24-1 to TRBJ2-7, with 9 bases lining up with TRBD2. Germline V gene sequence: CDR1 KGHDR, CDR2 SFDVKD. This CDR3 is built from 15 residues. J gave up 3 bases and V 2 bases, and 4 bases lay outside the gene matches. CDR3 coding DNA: TGTGCCACCAGTGATTGGACTAGCGAGCGCTACGAGCAGTACTTC. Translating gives CATSDWTSERYEQYF.

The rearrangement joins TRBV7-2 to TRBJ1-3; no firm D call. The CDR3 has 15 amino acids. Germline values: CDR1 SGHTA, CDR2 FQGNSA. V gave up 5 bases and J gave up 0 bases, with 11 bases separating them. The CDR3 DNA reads TGTGCCAGCAGCCTACATAGCCGCTCTGGAAACACCATATATTTT. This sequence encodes CASSLHSRSGNTIYF.

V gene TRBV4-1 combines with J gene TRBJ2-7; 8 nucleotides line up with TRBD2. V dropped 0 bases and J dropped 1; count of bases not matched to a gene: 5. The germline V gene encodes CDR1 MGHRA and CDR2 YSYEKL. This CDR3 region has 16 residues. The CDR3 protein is CASSQEAGGGSYEQYF. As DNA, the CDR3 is TGCGCCAGCAGCCAAGAGGCGGGAGGTGGGTCCTACGAGCAGTACTTC.

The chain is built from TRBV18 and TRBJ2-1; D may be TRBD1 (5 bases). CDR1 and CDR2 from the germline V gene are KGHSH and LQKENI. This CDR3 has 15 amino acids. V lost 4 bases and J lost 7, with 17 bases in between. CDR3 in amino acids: CASSLQGTLGNEQFF. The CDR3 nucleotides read TGTGCCAGCTCACTCCAGGGTACCCTGGGGAATGAGCAGTTCTTC.

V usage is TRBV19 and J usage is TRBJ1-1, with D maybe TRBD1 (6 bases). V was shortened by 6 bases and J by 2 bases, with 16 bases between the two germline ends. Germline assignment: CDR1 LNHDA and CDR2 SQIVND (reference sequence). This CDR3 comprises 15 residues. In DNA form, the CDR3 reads TGTGCCAGTAGGTCAGGGGCTCCTGGAAACACTGAAGCTTTCTTT. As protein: CASRSGAPGNTEAFF.

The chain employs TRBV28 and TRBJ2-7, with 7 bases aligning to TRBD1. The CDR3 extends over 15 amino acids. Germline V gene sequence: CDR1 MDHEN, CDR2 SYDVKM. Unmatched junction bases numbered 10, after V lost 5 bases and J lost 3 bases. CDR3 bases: TGTGCCAGCAGTCCGACAGGGACGAGAGTCTACGAGCAGTACTTC. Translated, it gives CASSPTGTRVYEQYF.

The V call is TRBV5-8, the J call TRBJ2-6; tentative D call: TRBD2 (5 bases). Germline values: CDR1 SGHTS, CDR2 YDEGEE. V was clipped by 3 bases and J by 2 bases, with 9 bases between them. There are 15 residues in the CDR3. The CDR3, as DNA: TGTGCCAGCAGCTCGGGATTACCTGGGGCCAACGTCCTGACTTTC. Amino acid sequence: CASSSGLPGANVLTF.

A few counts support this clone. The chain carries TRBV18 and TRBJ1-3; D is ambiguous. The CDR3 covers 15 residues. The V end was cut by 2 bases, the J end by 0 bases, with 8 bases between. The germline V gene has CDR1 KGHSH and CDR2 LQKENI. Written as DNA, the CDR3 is TGTGCCAGCTCACCAACCGTAGCCTCTGGAAACACCATATATTTT. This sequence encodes CASSPTVASGNTIYF. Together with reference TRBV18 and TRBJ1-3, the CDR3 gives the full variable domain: NAGVMQNPRHLVRRRGQEARLRCSPMKGHSHVYWYRQLPEEGLKFMVYLQKENIIDESGMPKERFSAEFPKEGPSILRIQQVVRGDSAAYFCASSPTVASGNTIYFGEGSWLTVV.

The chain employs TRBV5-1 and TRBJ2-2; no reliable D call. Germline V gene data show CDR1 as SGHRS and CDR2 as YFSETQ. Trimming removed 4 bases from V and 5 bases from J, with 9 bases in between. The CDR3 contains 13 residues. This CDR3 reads CASSTLSTGELFF. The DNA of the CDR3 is TGCGCCAGCAGCACCCTATCTACCGGGGAGCTGTTTTTT.

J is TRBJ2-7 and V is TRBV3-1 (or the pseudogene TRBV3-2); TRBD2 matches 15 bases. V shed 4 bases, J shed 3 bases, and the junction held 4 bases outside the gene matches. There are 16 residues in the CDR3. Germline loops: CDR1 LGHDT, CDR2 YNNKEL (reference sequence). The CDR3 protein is CASSPGTSGRLYEQYF. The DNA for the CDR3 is TGTGCCAGCAGCCCGGGGACTAGCGGGAGGCTCTACGAGCAGTACTTC.

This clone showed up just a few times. The CDR3 DNA reads as TGTGCCAGCAGGGTCCTGGGGGGGCGCGACGCCTATAATTCACCCCTCCACTTT. Its translation is CASRVLGGRDAYNSPLHF. J is TRBJ1-6 and V is TRBV28; D may be TRBD1 (6 bases). Per germline, CDR1 MDHEN and CDR2 SYDVKM. The V gene lost 6 bases and the J gene lost 2 bases, with 20 bases spanning the gap. This CDR3 is 18 amino acids long.

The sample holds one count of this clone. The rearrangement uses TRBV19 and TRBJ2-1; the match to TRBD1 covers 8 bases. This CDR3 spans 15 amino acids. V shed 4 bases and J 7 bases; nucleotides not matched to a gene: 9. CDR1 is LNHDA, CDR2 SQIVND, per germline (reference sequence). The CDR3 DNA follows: TGTGCCAGTAGTACAGGGACAGGAGGGTCGAATGAGCAGTTCTTC. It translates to CASSTGTGGSNEQFF.

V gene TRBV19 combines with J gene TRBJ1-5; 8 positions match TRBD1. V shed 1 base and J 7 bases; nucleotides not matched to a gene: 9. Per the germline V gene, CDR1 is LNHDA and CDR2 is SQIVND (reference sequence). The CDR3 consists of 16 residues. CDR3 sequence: CASSIARDRPAQPQHF. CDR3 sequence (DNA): TGTGCCAGTAGTATAGCCCGGGACAGGCCAGCCCAGCCCCAGCATTTT.